This paragraph reports one T cell receptor (beta chain). Its recognized antigen is unknown. Per-base quality was not reported, and no clone a single base away is much larger than it. This entry belongs to a study of cytomegalovirus exposure and HLA in healthy donors (dated by TCRdb to between 2016 and 2019). Regarding the complete study: According to an earlier analysis of a few hundred of the donors, about 190 million T cells yielded 120 million or so unique TCR beta sequences and 250 to 350 Gb of sequence data. Approximately 310 gigabases of sequencing data and tens of millions of unique TCR sequences were included in an early release covering roughly 600 HLA-typed donors. Among the roughly 370 genotyped donors, 75% to 90% belonged to the genetic ancestry cluster associated with self-reported Caucasian donors. The study aimed to test whether signatures of past pathogen exposure could be identified by cataloging public T cell receptors. The T cell repertoires of around 730 subjects were profiled by immunosequencing and related to cytomegalovirus serostatus. In addition to the first cohort of 650 to 800 subjects, a separate validation cohort of over 90 different subjects was used. High-throughput TCR immunosequencing, statistical association of individual TCRs with disease status, and machine learning were combined to predict cytomegalovirus infection status. A later analysis re-analyzed previously published TCR beta repertoires from 500 to 700 donors and added high-resolution HLA genotyping to study TCR occurrence patterns. The later analysis used no new phenotypic data to find candidate immune exposures, relying instead on TCR beta sequences and their occurrence across donors. An earlier analysis of nearly 600 of the donors applied high-throughput TCR beta sequencing to assess whether each TCR beta V gene segment acted as functional or pseudogenic. Donor age, sex, ethnicity and CMV serostatus were compiled together with the repertoire data. Genome-wide SNP genotypes for about 60% of the 666 donors were used in a later genetic analysis, which treated that subset as a discovery cohort. Every discovery cohort repertoire had been produced on one sequencing platform. Class I and class II HLA loci were covered by the typing at four-digit resolution. The number of typed donors differed by locus: about 620-640 for A, B, C, DRB1 and DQB1; some 540 for DQA1; around 610 for DPA1; and around 470 for DPB1. Roughly 5 DR-DQ haplotypes were treated as single units for association and clustering because of strong linkage in the cohort. Across about 380 genotyped donors of the cohort, an average of about 240,000 unique TCR beta nucleotide sequences per donor were sequenced, and around 19% of those sequences were non-productive.

Libraries were constructed by the immunoSEQ multiplex PCR assay. The multiplex PCR relied on a mix of 60 forward primers for TCR Vbeta segments and 13 reverse primers for TCR Jbeta segments. The CDR3 region of rearranged TCR beta genes was amplified from genomic DNA with a multiplex PCR assay. The amplified TCR beta libraries were sequenced on the Illumina HiSeq System as 87-base-pair reads. The study's processing was this. A later analysis tallied 75 million to 95 million unique TCR beta chains across the 700 or so repertoires, and 10 million to 11 million of those chains were shared by two or more donors. To remove PCR and sequencing errors, raw reads were error-corrected and collapsed into unique sequences using a nearest-neighbor algorithm that merged closely related sequences. CDR3 sequences were aligned to IMGT reference sequences to assign V, D and J gene segments. For a sequence to be retained, at least a six-nucleotide match to both a V gene segment and a J gene segment was required. Rearrangements were called productive when the CDR3 lacked stop codons and stayed in frame with V and J; all others were non-productive. Following IMGT convention, CDR3 was defined as the stretch from the second conserved V-encoded cysteine up to the conserved J-encoded phenylalanine. In an earlier analysis of just under 600 of the donors, sequences lacking an unambiguous match to a single V gene segment were excluded. An earlier analysis of a few hundred of the donors called V segments functional above 56.7% productive rearrangements and segregating when the between-donor standard deviation exceeded 5%. A statistical classification framework was built for diagnosing cytomegalovirus status from the catalog of TCR beta chain sequences. A later analysis assigned V and J genes by comparing TCR nucleotide sequences with IMGT/GENE-DB human TR gene sequences. The TCRdist pipeline was used in a later analysis to assign CDR3 sequences and most-parsimonious VDJ recombination scenarios. A later analysis defined each TCR beta chain by its CDR3 amino acid sequence plus V-gene family, and excluded reads lacking a unique V-gene family. As a way to deal with suspected cross-contamination and a sequencing artifact, a later analysis dropped more than 500 nucleotide sequences that were highly shared and had low generation probability. In a later analysis, a clonal expansion index was calculated for each public chain from normalized within-repertoire ranks of inferred template counts. A later analysis computed generation probabilities with a VDJ recombination model fitted to out-of-frame rearrangements, and checked the results against IGoR. In a later analysis, hypergeometric tests were used to score TCR-TCR, TCR-HLA and TCR-CMV co-occurrence, with a repertoire-size bias correction applied to TCR pairs. False discovery rates were estimated in a later analysis by permuting HLA or CMV assignments 20 times. In a later analysis, co-occurring TCRs were grouped using DBSCAN, with TCRdist sequence similarity added in when clustering inside HLA-allele-positive subsets. Repertoires with fewer than 30,000 or more than 120,000 public chains were left out of co-occurrence clustering, as were four to six repertoires with anomalous nucleotide sharing. Sourced from immuneACCESS, this table was stored by TCRdb with only in-frame sequences that have V and J called. A share of the clones is absent; for the studies checked, an unresolved V gene accounts for under half, and the remainder has no known explanation. That table is the source of V, J and clone size, and D and trimming were worked out from the DNA. The sample data list about 130,000 clones, and approximately 87% of these were observed just once. The leading ten clones occupy around 20% of the sample.

Its CDR3 holds 15 amino acids, cysteine through phenylalanine. The DNA shown is the 45-base CDR3, in frame from base 1. CDR1 is given as SGHAT and CDR2 as FQNNGV, both from the germline V gene. Trimming takes 1 base from V and 5 bases from J, and the germline ends sit 14 bases apart. The cohort comprised around 700 healthy bone marrow donors. Cohort members were all nominally healthy when sampled, although unrecorded immune exposures were likely present. The donor tested CMV seropositive, placing the donor among the 250 to 350 seropositive members of the cohort. Each donor provided a peripheral blood sample, and peripheral blood mononuclear cells were used for TCR beta sequencing. The Qiagen DNeasy Blood Extraction Kit was used to extract genomic DNA from the blood cell samples. Study-wide conclusions, independent of this receptor: Strong co-occurrence of HLA alleles, especially DR and DQ, made assigning TCR associations to individual alleles difficult. In an earlier analysis of approximately 590 of the donors, most TCR beta V segments appeared in productive rearrangements about 87% or about 30% of the time, broadly matching IMGT annotations. In a later genetic analysis, fewer N-insertions in productive TCRs were reported among donors in an Asian-associated ancestry cluster than the roughly 710-donor mean. In vitro tests confirmed that a few of the cytomegalovirus-associated TCR beta chains recognize cytomegalovirus antigens. A further reported finding was that TCR beta sequences accurately predicted the HLA-A and HLA-B alleles for most subjects in the first cohort. Cytomegalovirus status was reported to be diagnosed by the classifier with high specificity and sensitivity in both the original and validation cohorts. Some IMGT-functional V segments, including TRBV6-2 and TRBV6-3, could not be told apart with the 87-base-pair reads, so those segments were excluded. Roughly 17 rarely observed V segments, including chromosome 9 orphons, were excluded from the earlier analysis of some 590 of the donors because counts were too low. Specific HLA alleles were associated with about 17,000 TCR beta sequences at a false discovery rate of 0.05 in a later analysis. Most TCR sequences were observed very rarely across donors, whereas some public TCRs were present in many individuals. CMV serostatus was the only immune exposure information available for the cohort. Correlated functional status among segregating V segments might reflect linkage disequilibrium, but an unknown experimental factor could not be ruled out. A later analysis found that TCR association rates varied across HLA loci, with DRB1 alleles showing the most associated TCRs and HLA-C alleles the fewest. A cluster of highly shared sequence variants was judged likely to be a technical artifact of the sequencing pipeline. The study gave a list of 150 to 200 TCR beta chains associated with cytomegalovirus. V-gene and J-gene trimming of TCR beta chains was associated with a missense DCLRE1C variant in a later genetic analysis, and the association was replicated in an independent cohort. In a later analysis, most CMV-associated TCR beta chains were found to appear HLA-restricted, with HLA associations seemingly driven largely by CMV exposure. Only TCR beta chains were sequenced in this cohort, and the absence of alpha or paired-chain data limited detectable features. It was suggested by the authors that the approach could potentially be generalized to other disease states and immunological phenotypes. Sequencing depth was assumed to be roughly uniform across donors in the presence/absence analyses, though that assumption may not hold. Compared with equally common non-associated chains, HLA-associated TCR beta chains in a later analysis were more clonally expanded and had lower generation probabilities. A later analysis reported that several top co-occurrence clusters appeared linked to parvovirus B19, influenza, CMV and Epstein-Barr virus. Because HLA typing was missing for some donors at each locus, association tests included only the typed subset.

The chain uses TRBV11-2 and TRBJ2-5, and TRBD2 may be the D gene, going by 6 matching bases. The source is a man between 18 and 35 years old in good health and CMV-seropositive. Sequencing used PBMCs. The CDR3 in this case is CASSLVGTSSETQYF. The DNA sequence is TGTGCCAGCAGCTTAGTTGGAACTAGCTCGGAGACCCAGTACTTC.